This T cell receptor (beta chain) was captured by sequencing in a study of siplizumab effects on memory and regulatory T cells. Study results and caveats: Naive or memory phenotype was unassignable for roughly 75-96% of proliferating CD4+ or CD8+ clones.

Trimming stripped 3 bases from V and 5 bases from J, with 9 bases between. This CDR3 is built from 13 residues. CDR1 is SGHRS and CDR2 is YFSETQ in the germline V gene. With respect to this clone: Its antigen remains unidentified.

Profiled with immunoSEQ multiplex PCR; TCRdb holds only in-frame clones, not every one. Here the sample spans tens of thousands of clones, approximately 97% being singletons. The chain employs TRBV5-1 and TRBJ2-1; possible D gene TRBD1, 5 bases. This sequence was found in a human donor in good health. The source material was naive CD4+ T cells sorted from blood. CDR3: CASSSDIDNEQFF. In DNA form, the CDR3 reads TGCGCCAGCAGCTCGGACATAGACAATGAGCAGTTCTTC. The full variable domain, with the rest looked up from reference TRBV5-1 and TRBJ2-1, is KAGVTQTPRYLIKTRGQQVTLSCSPISGHRSVSWYQQTPGQGLQFLFEYFSETQRNKGNFPGRFSGRQFSNSRSEMNVSTLELGDSALYLCASSSDIDNEQFFGPGTRLTVL.